A single sample is the source of the 32 T cell receptor beta chains below, sequenced in a study of post-analysis software for immune sequencing data. Unique molecular identifiers featured in each of the TCR beta cDNA libraries. TCRdb reprocessed the PCR reads with MiXCR, giving one entry per CDR3 protein. In the table there are over 150,000 distinct CDR3 sequences, around 34% of which are singletons. Sequenced material: blood, taken after autologous hematopoietic stem cell transplantation. The receptors here all came from a girl under 18 with multiple sclerosis.

The rearrangement uses TRBV7-6 and TRBJ2-3; 10 nucleotides agree with TRBD1. Germline CDR1 reads SGHVS; CDR2 reads FNYEAQ. The V gene end was trimmed by 3 bases and the J gene end by 0 bases; junction bases not matched to a gene: 9. The CDR3 spans 18 residues. The CDR3 protein is CASSFGQGGRTSTDTQYF. DNA for the CDR3: TGTGCCAGCAGCTTTGGACAGGGGGGTCGGACTAGCACAGATACGCAGTATTTT. Using reference TRBV7-6 and TRBJ2-3 for the parts outside the CDR3, the full variable domain is GAGVSQSPRYKVTKRGQDVALRCDPISGHVSLYWYRQALGQGPEFLTYFNYEAQQDKSGLPNDRFSAERPEGSISTLTIQRTEQRDSAMYRCASSFGQGGRTSTDTQYFGPGTRLTVL.

This sequence joins TRBV10-3 and TRBJ1-2, with TRBD1 as a possible D gene (5 bases). The CDR3 length is 15 residues. The V and J ends lost 3 bases and 6 bases respectively, with 17 bases between them. Germline V lookup: CDR1 ENHRY, CDR2 SYGVKD. CDR3 DNA: TGTGCCATCAGTGACCCCCAGGGCATTGAGCATGGCTACACCTTC. It codes for CAISDPQGIEHGYTF.

This chain links TRBV6-2 or TRBV6-3 with TRBJ1-2; 10 positions match TRBD1. CDR1 and CDR2 (germline): MNHEY, SVGEGT. J was trimmed by 11 bases and V by 6 bases; bases with no gene match: 6. CDR3 length: 12 residues. Here the CDR3 DNA reads TGTGCCAGCAGCCGGGACAGGGGAACATACACCTTC. This sequence encodes CASSRDRGTYTF.

This clonotype was picked up many times. The chain links TRBV12-3 or TRBV12-4 to TRBJ2-7; D is unresolved. The CDR3 runs 11 residues. V lost 6 bases to trimming and J lost 5 bases, with 8 bases between them. The CDR3 nucleotides are TGTGCCAGCAGCCAACTTAACGAGCAGTACTTC. This gives the protein CASSQLNEQYF.

The chain recombines TRBV7-2 with TRBJ2-5; D tentatively fits TRBD1 or TRBD2 (5 bases each). Germline loops: CDR1 SGHTA, CDR2 FQGNSA. V lost 5 bases and J lost 5, with 27 bases in between. The CDR3 has 18 amino acids. In DNA form, the CDR3 reads TGTGCCAGCAGCCCCCAGGGTGGGGGACCTATATTCGGGGAGACCCAGTACTTC. It is translated as CASSPQGGGPIFGETQYF.

This clonotype was seen at least ten times. The chain links TRBV10-3 to TRBJ2-1; 11 bases are a match to TRBD2. Germline assignment: CDR1 ENHRY and CDR2 SYGVKD. The CDR3 totals 15 residues. V lost 7 bases to trimming and J lost 8 bases; unmatched junction nucleotides: 10. As DNA, the CDR3 is TGTGCCATCAAGACGACTAGCGGGATTGTGGATGAGCAGTTCTTC. As protein: CAIKTTSGIVDEQFF.

The genes are TRBV28 and TRBJ2-1; a possible D gene is TRBD2 (6 bases). Germline V lookup: CDR1 MDHEN, CDR2 SYDVKM. This CDR3 spans 15 amino acids. V shed 3 bases and J shed 5 bases, with 14 bases lying between them. The CDR3 reads CASSLGGTQNNEQFF. Here the CDR3 DNA reads TGTGCCAGCAGTTTGGGCGGGACTCAAAACAATGAGCAGTTCTTC.

The chain combines TRBV11-2 with TRBJ2-7; 9 nucleotides agree with TRBD1. Germline assignment: CDR1 SGHAT and CDR2 FQNNGV. V was clipped by 2 bases and J by 2 bases; unmatched bases: 28. The CDR3 contains 23 residues. The CDR3 sequence is CASSLPGPGSGQGASPLTYEQYF. CDR3 coding DNA: TGTGCCAGCAGCTTACCTGGGCCGGGGTCGGGACAGGGTGCTTCCCCCCTTACCTACGAGCAGTACTTC.

This clonotype was recorded a few times. The chain employs TRBV12-5 and TRBJ2-5; possibly TRBD2 for D (6 bases). The CDR3 totals 16 residues. The ends were cut back, 3 bases at V and 1 base at J, with 15 bases in the middle. Germline V gene data show CDR1 as LGHNT and CDR2 as FRNRAP. The CDR3: CASGFDGGVVQETQYF. In DNA, the CDR3 is TGTGCTAGTGGTTTTGACGGCGGGGTTGTCCAAGAGACCCAGTACTTC.

This clonotype was detected many times. V gene TRBV12-3 or TRBV12-4 combines with J gene TRBJ2-5; D ambiguous. The CDR3 is 12 amino acids. Trimming shortened V by 5 bases and J by 2 bases, and 6 bases separated the two germline ends. CDR3 DNA sequence: TGTGCCAGCAGTGACCAACAAGAGACCCAGTACTTC. Encoded protein: CASSDQQETQYF.

The rearrangement uses TRBV20-1 and TRBJ2-1; TRBD2 matches 7 bases. The junction had 7 bases not matched to a gene; V was cut back by 4 bases and J by 1 base. The CDR3 is 15 residues long. Germline assignment: CDR1 DFQATT and CDR2 SNEGSKA (reference sequence). The CDR3: CSAKPPSGSYNEQFF. The DNA for the CDR3 is TGCAGTGCTAAGCCCCCTAGCGGTTCCTACAATGAGCAGTTCTTC.

V gene TRBV27 combines with J gene TRBJ1-1; 8 bases match TRBD1. This CDR3 is built from 16 residues. V shed 4 bases and J 4 bases; nucleotides not matched to a gene: 11. The germline gives CDR1 MNHEY, CDR2 SMNVEV (reference sequence). The CDR3 DNA is TGTGCCAGCAGTTCACCTGGACAGGGCAGGTTCACTGAAGCTTTCTTT. This sequence encodes CASSSPGQGRFTEAFF.

This clonotype has only a few counts. This rearrangement joins TRBV9 to TRBJ2-1; no firm D call. The V end was cut by 4 bases, the J end by 5 bases, with 25 bases between. Germline CDR1 reads SGDLS; CDR2 reads YYNGEE. This CDR3 is built from 18 residues. The CDR3 spells CASSPPFAEELRDNEQFF. CDR3 coding DNA: TGTGCCAGCAGCCCCCCCTTTGCGGAAGAGCTCCGGGACAATGAGCAGTTCTTC. Complete variable domain (other parts from reference TRBV9 and TRBJ2-1): DSGVTQTPKHLITATGQRVTLRCSPRSGDLSVYWYQQSLDQGLQFLIQYYNGEERAKGNILERFSAQQFPDLHSELNLSSLELGDSALYFCASSPPFAEELRDNEQFFGPGTRLTVL.

There are a few counts of this clonotype. The rearrangement links TRBV7-2 to TRBJ1-3; the match to TRBD1 covers 7 bases. Trimming at V came to 1 base and at J to 0 bases, leaving 3 bases not matched to a gene. The CDR3 contains 16 residues. Germline lookup yields CDR1 SGHTA and CDR2 FQGNSA. DNA for the CDR3: TGTGCCAGCAGCTTAGTGAGGGACAGCTCTGGAAACACCATATATTTT. This sequence encodes CASSLVRDSSGNTIYF. The full variable domain, completed using reference TRBV7-2 and TRBJ1-3, is GAGVSQSPSNKVTEKGKDVELRCDPISGHTALYWYRQSLGQGLEFLIYFQGNSAPDKSGLPSDRFSAERTGGSVSTLTIQRTQQEDSAVYLCASSLVRDSSGNTIYFGEGSWLTVV.

This clonotype was seen ten or more times. The chain recombines TRBV3-1 with TRBJ1-1; TRBD1 matches 7 bases. J lost 11 bases, V lost 1 base, and 1 base had no gene match. CDR1 is LGHDT and CDR2 is YNNKEL in the germline V gene (reference sequence). The CDR3 totals 11 residues. CDR3: CASSQGRGAFF. The CDR3 DNA follows: TGTGCCAGCAGCCAAGGCAGGGGGGCTTTCTTT.

This chain links TRBV5-1 with TRBJ2-1, with TRBD2 identical over 10 bases. The germline V gene has CDR1 SGHRS and CDR2 YFSETQ. The CDR3 covers 18 residues. Trimming removed 4 bases from V and 4 bases from J; junction bases left unmatched: 14. In nucleotides, the CDR3 is TGCGCCAGCAGCCTACTAGCGAAAGCGGGAGGGATTTACAATGAGCAGTTCTTC. This translates into CASSLLAKAGGIYNEQFF.

The V call is TRBV7-3, the J call TRBJ2-1, with 12 bases identical to TRBD2. Trimming cost V 5 bases and J 2 bases; bases outside gene matches: 4. In germline, CDR1 is SGHTA, CDR2 FQGTGA. This CDR3 contains 16 residues. In nucleotides, the CDR3 is TGTGCCAGCAGCGCGCTAGCGGGAGGGCCCTACAATGAGCAGTTCTTC. It codes for CASSALAGGPYNEQFF.

For this clonotype: One end of the junction fails to match germline, which may point to a read error. V gene TRBV18 combines with J gene TRBJ1-2; D is unresolved. The CDR3 extends over 13 amino acids. Looked up from germline, CDR1 is KGHSH and CDR2 is LQKENI. CDR3 amino acids: CASPPREYRGYTF. The CDR3 DNA reads TGTGCCAGCCCACCCCGAGAGTACCGTGGCTACACCTTC. The variable domain in full, with the rest retrieved from reference TRBV18 and TRBJ1-2, is NAGVMQNPRHLVRRRGQEARLRCSPMKGHSHVYWYRQLPEEGLKFMVYLQKENIIDESGMPKERFSAEFPKEGPSILRIQQVVRGDSAAYFCASPPREYRGYTFGSGTRLTVV.

This clonotype was counted only a few times. The chain has TRBV24-1 and TRBJ2-3; 9 bases are shared with TRBD1. V lost 5 bases to trimming and J lost 2 bases; unmatched junction nucleotides: 4. This CDR3 region has 15 residues. From germline, CDR1 is KGHDR and CDR2 SFDVKD. In nucleotides, the CDR3 is TGTGCCACCAGTGGAGGGACAGGGCCCACAGATACGCAGTATTTT. Protein sequence: CATSGGTGPTDTQYF.

A few counts support this clonotype. A clone one base away is much larger, so this may be a read error. The gene calls are TRBV5-1 and TRBJ2-5; maybe TRBD1 (5 bases). CDR3 size: 17 residues. CDR1 is SGHRS, CDR2 YFSETQ, per germline. With 0 bases removed from V and 11 bases from J, the gap between germline ends came to 26 bases. CDR3 nucleotide sequence: TGCGCCAGCAGCTTGGGGTTACGGCAGGGCGGATACAATGAGCAGTACTTC. Translated, it gives CASSLGLRQGGYNEQYF.

The chain couples TRBV5-1 to TRBJ2-7; D perhaps matches TRBD1 (5 bases). The CDR3 consists of 15 residues. V was shortened by 4 bases and J by 2 bases, with 16 bases between the two germline ends. Germline loops: CDR1 SGHRS, CDR2 YFSETQ. CDR3 sequence (DNA): TGCGCCAGCAGCACCGACAGAGCCCGAGCCTACGAGCAGTACTTC. The encoded protein is CASSTDRARAYEQYF.

Note on this clonotype: A much larger clone differs by one base, so this may be a read error. V is TRBV18 and J is TRBJ2-1; 9 bases are a match to TRBD2. Looked up from germline, CDR1 is KGHSH and CDR2 is LQKENI. There are 14 residues in the CDR3. CDR3 DNA: TGTGCCAGCTCACTCGGGACTAGCCACAATGAGCGGTTCTTC. This encodes CASSLGTSHNERFF.

This sequence joins TRBV20-1 and TRBJ1-1; D gene ambiguous. CDR1 DFQATT and CDR2 SNEGSKA come from the germline V gene (reference sequence). Trimming stripped 3 bases from V and 4 bases from J, with 18 bases between. CDR3 length: 15 residues. The CDR3 nucleotides read TGCAGTGCTAGGCCGCCGGCTCGAATGGTCACTGAAGCTTTCTTT. Its translation is CSARPPARMVTEAFF.

This clonotype was observed a single time. This chain uses TRBV6-2 or TRBV6-3 with TRBJ1-1, with TRBD1 matching 7 bases. Trimming took 2 bases from V and 6 from J; bases not matched to a gene: 12. Germline V lookup: CDR1 MNHEY, CDR2 SVGEGT. The CDR3 sequence is 16 residues long. The CDR3 region has the DNA TGTGCCAGCAGTTACGGTCGGGGACAGACATCCTCTGAAGCTTTCTTT. This translates into CASSYGRGQTSSEAFF.

The gene calls are TRBV27 and TRBJ1-1, with unresolved D. V shed 3 bases and J shed 9 bases, with 14 bases lying between them. Per germline, CDR1 MNHEY and CDR2 SMNVEV (reference sequence). CDR3 length: 13 amino acids. The CDR3 loop is CASSFGERTKAFF. The CDR3 DNA reads TGTGCCAGCAGTTTTGGGGAAAGGACGAAAGCTTTCTTT.

This clonotype was seen more than once but under ten times. The V and J genes are TRBV11-2 and TRBJ2-1; D might be TRBD2 (7 bases). Between the trimmed V and J ends, which lost 1 base and 2 bases, there was a span of 18 bases. The CDR3 runs to 18 residues. The germline V gene has CDR1 SGHAT and CDR2 FQNNGV. The CDR3 region is CASSLVGGAGSAYNEQFF. CDR3 sequence (DNA): TGTGCCAGCAGCTTAGTAGGGGGGGCGGGTAGCGCCTACAATGAGCAGTTCTTC.

CDR3 sequence: CASSPTLAGVVHNEQFF. CDR3 bases: TGCGCCAGCAGCCCCACACTAGCGGGAGTCGTCCACAATGAGCAGTTCTTC. The chain couples TRBV4-3 to TRBJ2-1, with TRBD2 identical over 11 bases. The germline V gene has CDR1 LGHNA and CDR2 YSLEER. V was pared by 4 bases and J by 5 bases, with 10 bases of the junction left unmatched. This CDR3 region has 17 residues.

The chain couples TRBV19 to TRBJ1-5; D might be TRBD1 (5 bases). The CDR3 runs 16 residues. V was shortened by 5 bases and J by 0 bases, with 14 bases between the two germline ends. Germline V gene sequence: CDR1 LNHDA, CDR2 SQIVND (reference sequence). CDR3 region: CASSERDRISNQPQHF. The CDR3 region has the DNA TGTGCCAGTAGTGAGAGAGACAGAATTAGCAATCAGCCCCAGCATTTT.

There are many counts of this clonotype. The V gene is TRBV29-1, the J gene TRBJ2-6; D gene ambiguous. The CDR3 has 12 residues. The V gene lost 7 bases and the J gene lost 1 base, with 5 bases spanning the gap. In germline, CDR1 is SQVTM, CDR2 ANQGSEA. The CDR3 DNA follows: TGCAGCGCCGATTCTGGGGCCAACGTCCTGACTTTC. Translated: CSADSGANVLTF.

This clonotype was observed a few times. The chain joins TRBV5-6 to TRBJ2-1; D is tentatively TRBD1 or TRBD2 (6 bases each). Per germline, CDR1 SGHDT and CDR2 YYEEEE. V lost 4 bases, J lost 14 bases, and 16 bases lay in between. This CDR3 is 12 amino acids long. The CDR3, as DNA: TGTGCCAGCAGCACCGGGGGCTGGGGGGAGTTCTTC. Translating it yields CASSTGGWGEFF.

There are a few counts of this clonotype. The CDR3 sequence: CASSLEGSSGANVLTF. The CDR3 region has the DNA TGTGCCAGCAGCTTAGAAGGGAGCTCTGGGGCCAACGTCCTGACTTTC. This chain links TRBV7-2 with TRBJ2-6, with a weak D call TRBD2 (5 bases). Trimming stripped 1 base from V and 0 bases from J, with 7 bases between. Germline CDR1 SGHTA, CDR2 FQGNSA. CDR3 length: 16 residues.

The chain employs TRBV4-3 and TRBJ2-7; tentative D call: TRBD1 (8 bases). This CDR3 has 16 amino acids. Germline V gene lookup returns CDR1 LGHNA and CDR2 YSLEER. V was pared by 3 bases and J by 4 bases, with 19 bases between. The CDR3 DNA reads as TGCGCCAGCAGCCATTCCGCGACAGGGGAGGGGTACGAGCAGTACTTC. Its protein is CASSHSATGEGYEQYF.